Shown below are 17 T cell receptor beta chains from a single sample sequenced in a study of blood T cell repertoires in COVID-19. Here immunoSEQ multiplex PCR was the method, and the copy in TCRdb shows in-frame clones only, minus some. In the table there are around 230,000 clones, about 80% of which are singletons. Sequenced: PBMCs or T cells enriched from blood (not recorded which). These receptors were collected from a middle-aged man who had recovered from COVID-19.

The chain uses TRBV27 and TRBJ1-6; 9 positions agree with TRBD1. V was pared by 9 bases and J by 6 bases, with 6 bases of the junction left unmatched. Germline V gene sequence: CDR1 MNHEY, CDR2 SMNVEV (reference sequence). The CDR3 covers 14 residues. The CDR3 DNA reads as TGTGCCAGTTCGACAGGGGGACCTAATTCACCCCTCCACTTT. Translated: CASSTGGPNSPLHF.

The V and J genes are TRBV2 and TRBJ2-3, with D maybe TRBD2 (5 bases). Germline CDR1 reads SNHLY; CDR2 reads FYNNEI. V was shortened by 4 bases and J by 4 bases, with 18 bases between the two germline ends. The CDR3 length is 16 residues. The chain's CDR3 is CASSGFPEVSADTQYF. In nucleotides, the CDR3 is TGTGCCAGCAGTGGATTTCCGGAGGTCAGCGCAGATACGCAGTATTTT. Full variable domain (remainder filled in from reference TRBV2 and TRBJ2-3): EPEVTQTPSHQVTQMGQEVILRCVPISNHLYFYWYRQILGQKVEFLVSFYNNEISEKSEIFDDQFSVERPDGSNFTLKIRSTKLEDSAMYFCASSGFPEVSADTQYFGPGTRLTVL.

J is TRBJ1-1 and V is TRBV5-1; D possibly corresponds to TRBD1 (5 bases). CDR3 size: 15 residues. V lost 4 bases and J 3 bases, leaving 16 bases between the germline ends. Germline V gene data show CDR1 as SGHRS and CDR2 as YFSETQ. The CDR3, as DNA: TGCGCCAGCAGCCGCGAAGGGGCCCCCCACACTGAAGCTTTCTTT. Protein sequence: CASSREGAPHTEAFF.

The V and J genes are TRBV10-3 and TRBJ1-6; D remains unclear. The germline gives CDR1 ENHRY, CDR2 SYGVKD. This CDR3 has 15 residues. Trimming cost V 2 bases and J 5 bases, with 10 bases left between them. In nucleotides, the CDR3 is TGTGCCATCAGTGAGGGGCAAGGTGATAATTCACCCCTCCACTTT. Protein sequence: CAISEGQGDNSPLHF.

This chain uses TRBV27 with TRBJ2-1; 12 positions agree with TRBD2. The CDR3 loop spans 17 amino acids. From germline, CDR1 is MNHEY and CDR2 SMNVEV (reference sequence). V trimming: 5 bases; J trimming: 3 bases; junction bases outside the gene matches: 8. CDR3 residues: CASSLRLAGVNYNEQFF. Written as DNA, the CDR3 is TGTGCCAGCAGTCTCCGACTAGCGGGGGTTAACTACAATGAGCAGTTCTTC.

The V call is TRBV3-1 (or the pseudogene TRBV3-2), the J call TRBJ2-1; D is perhaps TRBD2 (6 bases). CDR1 and CDR2 from the germline V gene are LGHDT and YNNKEL (reference sequence). The CDR3 is 15 amino acids. The V end was cut by 3 bases, the J end by 7 bases, with 16 bases between. CDR3 amino acids: CASSQRGGNVNEQFF. CDR3 sequence (DNA): TGTGCCAGCAGCCAGAGAGGCGGGAACGTGAATGAGCAGTTCTTC.

The chain recombines TRBV10-1 with TRBJ2-2; 7 bases line up with TRBD1. V shed 2 bases, J shed 6 bases, and the junction held 9 bases outside the gene matches. Germline assignment: CDR1 WNHNN and CDR2 SYGVQD (reference sequence). CDR3 length equals 16 residues. The CDR3: CASSEAQGSLAGELFF. The DNA for the CDR3 is TGCGCCAGCAGTGAGGCACAGGGGTCACTCGCCGGGGAGCTGTTTTTT.

In its sample, this clone was seen once. The same CDR3 can be traced to other DNA sequences in this sample. This chain connects TRBV9 to TRBJ2-5; tentative D call: TRBD1 (6 bases). There are 15 residues in the CDR3. V was clipped by 4 bases and J by 1 base, with 14 bases between them. Germline V gives CDR1 SGDLS, CDR2 YYNGEE. Here the CDR3 DNA reads TGTGCCAGCAGCACCGACGGGACAACCCAAGAGACCCAGTACTTC. Translating gives CASSTDGTTQETQYF.

This chain connects TRBV5-4 to TRBJ2-7; D might be TRBD1 (6 bases). This CDR3 is built from 14 residues. Germline V gene data show CDR1 as SGHNT and CDR2 as YYREEE (reference sequence). V lost 5 bases to trimming and J lost 3 bases, with 15 bases between them. In DNA form, the CDR3 reads TGTGCCAGCAGAGTCCGGGACACATACTACGAGCAGTACTTC. It yields the protein CASRVRDTYYEQYF.

The V gene is TRBV28, the J gene TRBJ2-7; a possible D gene is TRBD1 (6 bases). CDR3 size: 13 residues. V shed 2 bases and J shed 2 bases, with 7 bases lying between them. Germline CDR1 is MDHEN and CDR2 is SYDVKM. The DNA of the CDR3 is TGTGCCAGCAGTTTAGGGGGCCCCTACGAGCAGTACTTC. This codes for CASSLGGPYEQYF.

Only one count was recorded for this clone. This chain connects TRBV5-1 to TRBJ2-2; D is undetermined. The V end was cut by 0 bases, the J end by 1 base, with 4 bases between. CDR1 SGHRS and CDR2 YFSETQ come from the germline V gene. The CDR3 consists of 14 residues. The CDR3 bases are TGCGCCAGCAGCTTGGCCGGGAACACCGGGGAGCTGTTTTTT. It specifies CASSLAGNTGELFF. The full variable domain, completed using reference TRBV5-1 and TRBJ2-2, is KAGVTQTPRYLIKTRGQQVTLSCSPISGHRSVSWYQQTPGQGLQFLFEYFSETQRNKGNFPGRFSGRQFSNSRSEMNVSTLELGDSALYLCASSLAGNTGELFFGEGSRLTVL.

This sequence joins TRBV21-1 and TRBJ1-2. TRBV21-1 is annotated as a pseudogene. The CDR3 covers 16 residues. The CDR3 DNA follows: TGTGCCAGCAGCCCCACTTCCCCTCGAGCTAACTATGGCTACACCTTC. Its protein is CASSPTSPRANYGYTF.

This rearrangement joins TRBV5-1 to TRBJ2-5; D may be TRBD1 (6 bases). Germline V gene data show CDR1 as SGHRS and CDR2 as YFSETQ. CDR3 size: 15 residues. Trimming removed 6 bases at V and 0 bases at J, with 15 bases between. The CDR3 coding sequence is TGCGCCAGCACCAAAAGTTGGACAGACCAAGAGACCCAGTACTTC. Translated, it gives CASTKSWTDQETQYF.

This rearrangement joins TRBV5-1 to TRBJ2-1, with D tentatively TRBD1 (5 bases). The CDR3 sequence is 12 residues long. Trimming took off 7 bases at V and 4 bases at J, with 9 bases between the two ends. Germline V gene lookup returns CDR1 SGHRS and CDR2 YFSETQ. CDR3 sequence reads: CASGSGYNEQFF. CDR3 DNA sequence: TGCGCCAGCGGATCAGGGTACAATGAGCAGTTCTTC.

This rearrangement joins TRBV5-1 to TRBJ2-1, with TRBD2 identical over 10 bases. The CDR3 sequence is 15 residues long. The V segment lost 3 bases and the J segment 9 bases; nucleotides outside the gene matches: 9. In germline, CDR1 is SGHRS, CDR2 YFSETQ. CDR3 coding DNA: TGCGCCAGCAGCTCCGGACTAGCGGCATCGGGTGAGCAGTTCTTC. Translating gives CASSSGLAASGEQFF.

Concerning this clone: The sample has other DNA sequences that encode this CDR3 too. This sequence joins TRBV6-2 or TRBV6-3 and TRBJ1-1; TRBD1 is a possible D gene (5 bases). Germline loops: CDR1 MNHEY, CDR2 SVGEGT. The CDR3 covers 12 residues. V lost 3 bases and J 8 bases, leaving 10 bases between the germline ends. The CDR3 loop is CASSYDRGEAFF. In DNA form, the CDR3 reads TGTGCCAGCAGTTATGATAGGGGAGAAGCTTTCTTT.

The chain combines TRBV5-1 with TRBJ1-4; 8 bases agree with TRBD1. There are 14 residues in the CDR3. V lost 4 bases and J lost 8; bases outside the gene matches: 7. Germline CDR1 reads SGHRS; CDR2 reads YFSETQ. DNA of the CDR3: TGCGCCAGCAGCGAGACAGGGGTAGAGGAAAAACTGTTTTTT. Amino acid sequence: CASSETGVEEKLFF.